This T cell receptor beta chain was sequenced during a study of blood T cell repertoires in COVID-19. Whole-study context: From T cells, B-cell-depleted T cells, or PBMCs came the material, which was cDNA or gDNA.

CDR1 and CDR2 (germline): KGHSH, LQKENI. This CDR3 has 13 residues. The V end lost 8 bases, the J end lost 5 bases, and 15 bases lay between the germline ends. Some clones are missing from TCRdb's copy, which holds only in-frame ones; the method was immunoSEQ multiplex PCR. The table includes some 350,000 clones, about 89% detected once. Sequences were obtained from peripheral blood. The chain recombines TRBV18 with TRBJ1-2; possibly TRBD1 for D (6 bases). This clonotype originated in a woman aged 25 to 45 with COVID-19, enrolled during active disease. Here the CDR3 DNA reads TGTGCCAGCGCCAACCAGGGGAGTTATGGCTACACCTTC. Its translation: CASANQGSYGYTF.